This TCR beta chain came from a study of GPR56 and killer-like receptors on CD4 memory cells (dated by TCRdb to between 2017 and 2020). Background on the whole study: The study proposed that the stepwise gain of KLRB1, KLRG1, GPR56 and finally KLRF1 marks human CD4+ memory T-cell differentiation and cytokine production potential. Healthy blood donors in the study were described as age-matched to the liver disease patients, whose median age was 68 years.

Sequencing was carried out with an Illumina HiSeq 2500. The recombined TCRbeta locus was amplified by a previously published PCR protocol to build sequencing libraries. Processing in the source paper ran as follows. Any read whose average quality score fell below 30 was discarded, and IMSEQ was used to process the reads that remained. Vbeta gene, Jbeta gene and CDR3 amino acid sequence were used to define clonotypes. The Morisita-Horn index, computed on the top 100 expanded clones, was used to measure repertoire overlap between populations. Renyi diversity profiles calculated on the top 100 expanded clones were used to evaluate clonal diversity. TCRdb reprocessed the reads into one record per CDR3 protein sequence, lacking DNA. These V and J calls are TCRdb output, not the study's own analysis. This sample's table contains approximately 2,500 distinct CDR3 sequences. The ten most abundant clones make up about 4.1% of the sample.

Regarding this clonotype: This clone's antigen is unknown.

Five KLR/GPR56-defined CD4+ populations were enriched by fluorescence-activated cell sorting before TCRbeta sequencing. TCRbeta repertoires of five CD4+ T-cell subsets defined by KLRB1, KLRG1, GPR56 and KLRF1 expression were sequenced to test a linear memory differentiation pathway. TCR-sequenced cells came from peripheral blood of healthy control individuals, reported as five donors in the TCRbeta analysis figure. Heparinized peripheral blood was collected, and every sample was processed within one hour of being retrieved. To isolate peripheral blood mononuclear cells, blood was diluted 1:2 in PBS and put through Biocoll density gradient centrifugation at room temperature. Before flow sorting, CD4+ T cells were magnetically enriched from freshly isolated PBMCs using anti-CD4 MicroBeads. A BD FACSAria II was used to sort CD4+ T cells, enriched from the PBMCs of healthy donors, according to marker expression. For surface staining, the researchers used Miltenyi Biotec antibodies: anti-KLRB1 clone 191B8, anti-KLRF1 clone 4A4.D10 and anti-KLRG1 clone REA261.

Study-wide conclusions, independent of this receptor: Overlap of TCR repertoires was observed especially between the late populations 4 and 5, and partly population 3. Clonal frequency was low in the marker-negative population and rose progressively along the proposed pathway, while TCRbeta diversity fell correspondingly. Rather than full repertoires, only the 100 most expanded clones per population were included in the diversity and similarity analyses. Clones dominating late populations 4 and 5 were also found in early populations 1 and 2, and this finding was taken by the authors as evidence for linear differentiation.

The sequence derives from a human donor in good health. Material for sequencing was memory CD4+ T cells from blood.

The CDR3 is CASSGLAGAPGETQYF. The chain employs TRBV6-5 and TRBJ2-5; TCRdb returns TRBD2, unconfirmable since there is no DNA. The CDR3, from cysteine to phenylalanine, totals 16 residues. No DNA sequence is on record. CDR1 and CDR2 were assigned from the germline V gene as MNHEY and SVGAGI.